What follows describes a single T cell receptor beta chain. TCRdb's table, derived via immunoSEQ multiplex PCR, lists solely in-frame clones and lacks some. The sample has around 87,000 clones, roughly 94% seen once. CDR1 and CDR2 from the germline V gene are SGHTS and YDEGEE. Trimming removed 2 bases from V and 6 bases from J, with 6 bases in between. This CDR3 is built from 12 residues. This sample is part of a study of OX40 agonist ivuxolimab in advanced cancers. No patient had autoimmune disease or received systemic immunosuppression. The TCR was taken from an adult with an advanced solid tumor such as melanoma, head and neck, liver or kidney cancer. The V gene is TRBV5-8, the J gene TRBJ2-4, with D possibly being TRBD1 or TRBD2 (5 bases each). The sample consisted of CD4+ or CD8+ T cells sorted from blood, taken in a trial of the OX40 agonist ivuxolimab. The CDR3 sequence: CASSFGGNIQYF. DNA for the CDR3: TGTGCCAGCAGCTTTGGGGGAAACATTCAGTACTTC.